This TCR beta chain was observed in a study of CXCR3-negative and CXCR3-positive naive CD8 T cells (dated by TCRdb to the late 2010s). Regarding the study in general: In total, 120 million to 150 million TRB reads were obtained, corresponding to roughly 1.5 +/- 0.3 million reads per library. Diversity and physicochemical repertoire analyses covered under twelve donors pooled from two independent experiments. For the TRBV-TRBJ cluster analysis, the naive subsets came from a handful of donors, while the memory cells came from 3 donors. Summary of the overall study and its limitations: Surface CD5, linked to self-reactivity in mice, was comparable between naive subsets; TCR interaction strength was therefore also inferred from TRB CDR3 physicochemical properties. Comparably high repertoire diversity was found in both naive subsets, whereas much lower repertoire diversity was found in memory CD8+ T cells. CXCR3 expression partially decreased after cryopreservation, so most assays used freshly isolated PBMCs. Compared with CXCR3-negative naive cells, CXCR3-positive naive cells had TRB CDR3s with higher hydrophobicity (lower Kidera factor 4), lower energy, and higher strength and volume indices. Naive CXCR3-negative and CXCR3-positive cells from the same donor showed similar TRBV-TRBJ usage, whereas memory cells showed distinct patterns.

Sequencing relied on a NextSeq 550. The Human TCR Profiling Kit (MiLaboratory) was used to make UMI-labeled 5' RACE TRB cDNA libraries. cDNA synthesis used the entire amount of extracted RNA, and PCR amplification then used the entire amount of cDNA produced. The libraries were made side by side, with each library going through the same number of PCR cycles. The authors processed their data as follows. With a minimum of two reads required per UMI, MIGEC and MiXCR pulled out about 50,000 +/- 10,000 unique UMI-labeled TRB cDNA molecules from each library. An average of roughly 40,000 +/- 10,000 functional in-frame TRB CDR3 nucleotide clonotypes without stop codons was found per library. Diversity metrics, including normalized Shannon-Wiener and Chao1, were computed in VDJtools after downsampling to 5000 UMI-labeled TRB molecules per sample. For the central five CDR3 residues, VDJtools calculated physicochemical properties weighted by clonotype size, namely interaction energy, strength, volume and Kidera factor 4. After the reads were reprocessed by TCRdb, one entry was made per CDR3 protein sequence, with no DNA. TCRdb's processing, not the authors' own work, is the source of the V and J calls. The sample's table lists a count of about 62,000 distinct CDR3 sequences. The ten largest clones add up to about 4.6% of the sample.

Each CD8+ T cell subset was flow-sorted in triplicate, and 300,000 cells per subset were placed directly into RLT lysis buffer. To keep memory contaminants out, a stringent definition of naive CD8+ T cells was applied: CD45RO-CCR7+CD27+CD95-. Standard density gradient centrifugation was used to isolate peripheral blood mononuclear cells from buffy coats. A FACSAria III was used to flow-sort naive CXCR3-negative and CXCR3-positive CD8+ T cells. Total RNA was extracted from sorted cells with an RNeasy Mini Kit. Via the germline V gene (reference sequence), CDR1 is SEHNR and CDR2 FQNEAQ. From its cysteine to its phenylalanine, the CDR3 spans 14 amino acids. There is no recorded DNA. As for this clonotype: Its cognate antigen has yet to be identified.

The clonotype originates from a human donor in good health. Some clones in this sample may be carry-over from other donors' samples. The chain joins TRBV7-9 to TRBJ2-7; with no DNA, the TCRdb D assignment of TRBD2 cannot be verified. Sequencing input: naive CXCR3- CD8+ T cells from blood. Explained via the paper, the cell subset or site label denotes: CD45RO-CCR7+CD27+CD95- naive CD8+ T cells lacking CXCR3 (TNR3-). This receptor has the CDR3 CASSIGQTDYEQYF. The CDR3 plus the reference TRBV7-9 and TRBJ2-7 genes for the other parts give the full variable domain: DTGVSQNPRHKITKRGQNVTFRCDPISEHNRLYWYRQTLGQGPEFLTYFQNEAQLEKSRLLSDRFSAERPKGSFSTLEIQRTEQGDSAMYLCASSIGQTDYEQYFGPGTRLTVT.